This TCR beta chain was recorded in a study of T-cell reconstitution after alpha-beta-depleted transplantation in children. This clonotype has more than one count but fewer than ten. Its antigen is as yet unknown. General observations from the study: By about two months after transplant, alpha-beta T cells reportedly arose from several hundred graft clones that had expanded. TCRbeta diversity was high at day 60 in some patients (a result of surviving recipient T cells and thymic progenitors). Among T cells one year after transplant, newly produced cells accounted for most counts and diversity.

Preparation of the TCRbeta library used unique molecular identifiers. TCRdb re-called the PCR reads with MiXCR, one entry per CDR3 protein. The sample yields around 300,000 distinct CDR3 sequences, 23% seen once. Between the trimmed V and J ends, which lost 5 bases and 6 bases, there was a span of 12 bases. Looked up from germline, CDR1 is SGDLS and CDR2 is YYNGEE. The CDR3 spans 13 residues. The V gene is TRBV9, the J gene TRBJ1-5; no clear D gene. Sequenced here: PBMCs, mostly from graft donor cells, sampled 180 days after TCRalphabeta/CD19-depleted stem cell transplant. The TCR originated in a male patient younger than 18 who had a stem cell transplant for acute lymphoblastic leukemia, so the T cells may come from the graft donor. CDR3: CASRVRESQPQHF. The CDR3 DNA is TGTGCCAGCAGAGTGAGGGAATCTCAGCCCCAGCATTTT. Full variable domain (missing parts from reference TRBV9 and TRBJ1-5): DSGVTQTPKHLITATGQRVTLRCSPRSGDLSVYWYQQSLDQGLQFLIQYYNGEERAKGNILERFSAQQFPDLHSELNLSSLELGDSALYFCASRVRESQPQHFGDGTRLSIL.